Listed below are T cell receptor beta chains from one sample, sequenced in a study of T cell changes during pregnancy in multiple sclerosis. Some clones are missing from TCRdb's copy, which holds only in-frame ones; the method was immunoSEQ multiplex PCR. The table includes 40,000 or so clones, 75% to 95% detected once. The input for sequencing was CD8+ T cells from peripheral blood mononuclear cells, taken in the second trimester of pregnancy. Source of these receptors: a female donor with multiple sclerosis, enrolled in a pregnancy study. Both conserved end residues are part of each CDR3. Each record gives: V gene, D gene, J gene, clone size, CDR3 protein, CDR3 DNA. The D gene is left open where the match is weak. Only part of the rows carry a size: once, few, many, or a class if the clone is expanded.

v_gene: TRBV6-1
d_gene: NA
j_gene: TRBJ1-4
abundance: NA
CDR3aa: CASSRQPATNEKLFF
CDR3nt: TGTGCCAGCAGCCGACAGCCCGCAACTAATGAAAAACTGTTTTTT

v_gene: TRBV19
d_gene: TRBD2
j_gene: TRBJ2-7
abundance: NA
CDR3aa: CASSITGGYEQYF
CDR3nt: TGTGCCAGTAGTATTACGGGGGGCTACGAGCAGTACTTC

v_gene: TRBV9
d_gene: TRBD2
j_gene: TRBJ2-2
abundance: NA
CDR3aa: CASSALTSPGELFF
CDR3nt: TGTGCCAGCAGCGCCCTGACTAGCCCCGGGGAGCTGTTTTTT

v_gene: TRBV7-6
d_gene: TRBD1
j_gene: TRBJ2-7
abundance: NA
CDR3aa: CASSLNQGARYEQYF
CDR3nt: TGTGCCAGCAGCTTAAATCAGGGGGCCCGGTACGAGCAGTACTTC

v_gene: TRBV9
d_gene: TRBD1
j_gene: TRBJ2-7
abundance: NA
CDR3aa: CASSVGTGEYEQYF
CDR3nt: TGTGCCAGCAGCGTCGGGACAGGGGAATACGAGCAGTACTTC

v_gene: TRBV11-2
d_gene: TRBD1
j_gene: TRBJ1-2
abundance: NA
CDR3aa: CASSYHGTGPNGYTF
CDR3nt: TGTGCCAGCAGCTATCATGGGACAGGCCCTAATGGCTACACCTTC

v_gene: TRBV5-1
d_gene: NA
j_gene: TRBJ2-7
abundance: few
CDR3aa: CASSLVGLYEQYF
CDR3nt: TGCGCCAGCAGCTTGGTGGGACTCTACGAGCAGTACTTC

v_gene: TRBV6-5
d_gene: NA
j_gene: TRBJ2-1
abundance: once
CDR3aa: CASSSTEYSYNEQFF
CDR3nt: TGTGCCAGCAGTTCGACTGAATACTCCTACAATGAGCAGTTCTTC

v_gene: TRBV7-9
d_gene: NA
j_gene: TRBJ2-1
abundance: NA
CDR3aa: CASSPQGSSYNEQFF
CDR3nt: TGTGCCAGCAGCCCCCAGGGGAGCTCCTACAATGAGCAGTTCTTC

v_gene: TRBV19
d_gene: TRBD1
j_gene: TRBJ1-5
abundance: NA
CDR3aa: CASRDRGNQPQHF
CDR3nt: TGTGCCAGTAGGGACAGGGGCAATCAGCCCCAGCATTTT

v_gene: TRBV19
d_gene: NA
j_gene: TRBJ1-5
abundance: NA
CDR3aa: CASSTGTLSNQPQHF
CDR3nt: TGTGCCAGTAGTACCGGGACACTAAGCAATCAGCCCCAGCATTTT

v_gene: TRBV27
d_gene: TRBD1
j_gene: TRBJ1-1
abundance: NA
CDR3aa: CASSSILTGWNTEAFF
CDR3nt: TGTGCCAGCAGTTCTATTTTGACAGGGTGGAACACTGAAGCTTTCTTT

v_gene: TRBV9
d_gene: NA
j_gene: TRBJ2-3
abundance: NA
CDR3aa: CASGTNRGDTQYF
CDR3nt: TGTGCCTCCGGGACAAACCGGGGAGATACGCAGTATTTT

v_gene: TRBV2
d_gene: TRBD1
j_gene: TRBJ2-4
abundance: NA
CDR3aa: CASRGTESINIQYF
CDR3nt: TGTGCCAGCAGAGGGACAGAGAGTATCAACATTCAGTACTTC

v_gene: TRBV19
d_gene: TRBD1
j_gene: TRBJ2-2
abundance: NA
CDR3aa: CASNGAGGYTGELFF
CDR3nt: TGTGCCAGTAACGGGGCAGGGGGTTACACCGGGGAGCTGTTTTTT

v_gene: TRBV19
d_gene: TRBD1
j_gene: TRBJ1-2
abundance: NA
CDR3aa: CASSLPGGLYGYTF
CDR3nt: TGTGCCAGTAGTCTTCCAGGGGGCCTCTATGGCTACACCTTC

v_gene: TRBV6-5
d_gene: NA
j_gene: TRBJ2-5
abundance: once
CDR3aa: CASSYPGKGETQYF
CDR3nt: TGTGCCAGCAGTTACCCAGGGAAGGGAGAGACCCAGTACTTC

v_gene: TRBV2
d_gene: NA
j_gene: TRBJ1-2
abundance: few
CDR3aa: CARTGPNYGYTF
CDR3nt: TGTGCCAGAACGGGTCCAAACTATGGCTACACCTTC

v_gene: TRBV7-9
d_gene: NA
j_gene: TRBJ1-1
abundance: NA
CDR3aa: CASSAPGGAEAFF
CDR3nt: TGTGCCAGCAGTGCACCGGGAGGAGCTGAAGCTTTCTTT

v_gene: TRBV27
d_gene: TRBD2
j_gene: TRBJ2-1
abundance: NA
CDR3aa: CASSSTSGGVDEQFF
CDR3nt: TGTGCCAGCAGTAGTACTAGCGGGGGGGTTGATGAGCAGTTCTTC

v_gene: TRBV5-6
d_gene: NA
j_gene: TRBJ1-5
abundance: NA
CDR3aa: CASSLWGGQPQHF
CDR3nt: TGTGCCAGCAGCTTGTGGGGCGGACAGCCCCAGCATTTT

v_gene: TRBV7-9
d_gene: TRBD2
j_gene: TRBJ2-2
abundance: NA
CDR3aa: CASSLGEASGNTGELFF
CDR3nt: TGTGCCAGCAGCTTAGGGGAAGCTAGCGGGAACACCGGGGAGCTGTTTTTT

v_gene: TRBV19
d_gene: TRBD1
j_gene: TRBJ2-3
abundance: NA
CDR3aa: CASRNRQGASDTQYF
CDR3nt: TGTGCCAGTAGAAATAGACAGGGGGCTTCAGATACGCAGTATTTT

v_gene: TRBV2
d_gene: TRBD2
j_gene: TRBJ2-2
abundance: NA
CDR3aa: CATCFERGGNTGELFF
CDR3nt: TGTGCCACCTGTTTCGAGCGGGGTGGAAACACCGGGGAGCTGTTTTTT

v_gene: TRBV30
d_gene: TRBD1
j_gene: TRBJ1-4
abundance: NA
CDR3aa: CAWAGTEKMRRLFF
CDR3nt: TGTGCCTGGGCCGGGACAGAAAAAATGAGACGACTGTTTTTT

v_gene: TRBV12-5
d_gene: TRBD1
j_gene: TRBJ1-1
abundance: NA
CDR3aa: CASGLLRAGQTNTEAFF
CDR3nt: TGTGCTAGTGGTTTGCTCCGGGCGGGACAGACGAACACTGAAGCTTTCTTT

v_gene: TRBV9
d_gene: NA
j_gene: TRBJ2-7
abundance: NA
CDR3aa: CASSDGAGEQYF
CDR3nt: TGTGCCAGCAGCGACGGAGCGGGCGAGCAGTACTTC

v_gene: TRBV5-4
d_gene: TRBD1
j_gene: TRBJ1-1
abundance: NA
CDR3aa: CASSYTGGEAAFF
CDR3nt: TGTGCCAGCAGTTACACAGGGGGTGAGGCAGCTTTCTTT

v_gene: TRBV7-2
d_gene: TRBD2
j_gene: TRBJ2-7
abundance: NA
CDR3aa: CASSLAASGYYEQYF
CDR3nt: TGTGCCAGCAGCTTAGCGGCTAGCGGTTACTACGAGCAGTACTTC

v_gene: TRBV7-3
d_gene: TRBD1
j_gene: TRBJ2-2
abundance: NA
CDR3aa: CASSPSGQGSTGELFF
CDR3nt: TGTGCCAGCAGCCCCTCCGGACAGGGTAGCACCGGGGAGCTGTTTTTT

v_gene: TRBV10-2
d_gene: NA
j_gene: TRBJ2-3
abundance: NA
CDR3aa: CASSVLGPSTDTQYF
CDR3nt: TGCGCCAGCAGCGTGTTGGGCCCTAGCACAGATACGCAGTATTTT

v_gene: TRBV5-6
d_gene: TRBD2
j_gene: TRBJ2-1
abundance: NA
CDR3aa: CASSSGLAGMNEQFF
CDR3nt: TGTGCCAGCAGCTCGGGACTAGCGGGAATGAATGAGCAGTTCTTC

v_gene: TRBV5-1
d_gene: NA
j_gene: TRBJ2-3
abundance: NA
CDR3aa: CASSLLIRTAGTDTQYF
CDR3nt: TGCGCCAGCAGCTTACTGATCCGGACAGCTGGGACAGATACGCAGTATTTT

v_gene: TRBV29-1
d_gene: TRBD2
j_gene: TRBJ2-1
abundance: once
CDR3aa: CSVEWRAGGDNEQFF
CDR3nt: TGCAGCGTTGAATGGAGAGCGGGGGGGGACAATGAGCAGTTCTTC

v_gene: TRBV29-1
d_gene: TRBD2
j_gene: TRBJ2-7
abundance: once
CDR3aa: CSVRWEGRNEQYF
CDR3nt: TGCAGCGTTAGGTGGGAGGGCCGGAACGAGCAGTACTTC

v_gene: TRBV4-1
d_gene: NA
j_gene: TRBJ2-1
abundance: NA
CDR3aa: CASSQDMAPEQFF
CDR3nt: TGCGCCAGCAGCCAAGATATGGCCCCTGAGCAGTTCTTC

v_gene: TRBV6-4
d_gene: TRBD2
j_gene: TRBJ2-7
abundance: NA
CDR3aa: CASSDLSGGSNEQYF
CDR3nt: TGTGCCAGCAGTGACCTTTCGGGGGGTTCCAACGAGCAGTACTTC

v_gene: TRBV19
d_gene: NA
j_gene: TRBJ1-2
abundance: NA
CDR3aa: CASSIWGSGYTF
CDR3nt: TGTGCCAGTAGTATTTGGGGCTCTGGCTACACCTTC

v_gene: TRBV27
d_gene: NA
j_gene: TRBJ1-2
abundance: NA
CDR3aa: CASSFHSGTPTYGYTF
CDR3nt: TGTGCCAGCAGTTTTCATTCGGGGACTCCAACCTATGGCTACACCTTC

v_gene: TRBV27
d_gene: TRBD1
j_gene: TRBJ1-2
abundance: NA
CDR3aa: CASSLSGQELNYYGYTF
CDR3nt: TGTGCCAGCAGTTTATCGGGACAGGAGCTCAACTACTATGGCTACACCTTC

v_gene: TRBV6-5
d_gene: NA
j_gene: TRBJ2-1
abundance: once
CDR3aa: CASSYSLGGNEQFF
CDR3nt: TGTGCCAGCAGTTACTCCCTCGGGGGAAATGAGCAGTTCTTC

v_gene: TRBV5-6
d_gene: NA
j_gene: TRBJ2-7
abundance: NA
CDR3aa: CASSSQPGEQYF
CDR3nt: TGTGCCAGCAGCTCCCAACCGGGCGAGCAGTACTTC

v_gene: TRBV7-9
d_gene: TRBD2
j_gene: TRBJ2-3
abundance: NA
CDR3aa: CASSWGLAGGSTDTQYF
CDR3nt: TGTGCCAGCAGCTGGGGACTAGCGGGGGGGAGCACAGATACGCAGTATTTT

v_gene: TRBV29-1
d_gene: NA
j_gene: TRBJ1-6
abundance: NA
CDR3aa: CSVGAGEGSPLHF
CDR3nt: TGCAGCGTTGGGGCAGGGGAGGGCTCACCCCTCCACTTT

v_gene: TRBV7-9
d_gene: TRBD2
j_gene: TRBJ2-7
abundance: NA
CDR3aa: CASGPSGNEQYF
CDR3nt: TGTGCCAGCGGGCCCAGCGGGAACGAGCAGTACTTC

v_gene: TRBV30
d_gene: TRBD1
j_gene: TRBJ2-7
abundance: NA
CDR3aa: CASRDSKSYEQYF
CDR3nt: TGTGCCTCCCGGGACAGTAAGTCCTACGAGCAGTACTTC

v_gene: TRBV5-6
d_gene: TRBD1
j_gene: TRBJ2-7
abundance: NA
CDR3aa: CASSGGTGTAGEQYF
CDR3nt: TGTGCCAGCAGCGGCGGGACAGGGACGGCCGGTGAGCAGTACTTC

v_gene: TRBV5-1
d_gene: TRBD2
j_gene: TRBJ2-1
abundance: NA
CDR3aa: CASSLAGREINEQFF
CDR3nt: TGCGCCAGCAGCTTGGCCGGGCGGGAGATCAATGAGCAGTTCTTC

v_gene: TRBV10-3
d_gene: TRBD1
j_gene: TRBJ2-7
abundance: NA
CDR3aa: CAISEGQGYEQYF
CDR3nt: TGTGCCATCAGTGAAGGACAGGGCTACGAGCAGTACTTC

v_gene: TRBV4-2
d_gene: NA
j_gene: TRBJ1-2
abundance: NA
CDR3aa: CASSQGIESANGYTF
CDR3nt: TGTGCCAGCAGCCAAGGAATAGAGTCCGCGAATGGCTACACCTTC

v_gene: TRBV7-9
d_gene: TRBD1
j_gene: TRBJ1-2
abundance: NA
CDR3aa: CASSKGQENTF
CDR3nt: TGTGCCAGCAGCAAGGGACAGGAGAACACCTTC

v_gene: TRBV7-3
d_gene: NA
j_gene: TRBJ2-1
abundance: NA
CDR3aa: CASSLSRAGSTEQFF
CDR3nt: TGTGCCAGCAGCTTAAGCCGGGCGGGGTCTACTGAGCAGTTCTTC

v_gene: TRBV6-5
d_gene: NA
j_gene: TRBJ1-1
abundance: NA
CDR3aa: CASSYSIRGGTEAFF
CDR3nt: TGTGCCAGCAGTTACTCGATAAGAGGGGGCACTGAAGCTTTCTTT